A single sample is the source of the 2 T cell receptor beta chains below, sequenced in a study of T cell responses to AZD1222 COVID-19 vaccine. Assay: immunoSEQ multiplex PCR; the TCRdb copy retains only in-frame clones and omits some. The sample lists approximately 100,000 clones; about 86% were seen once. This specimen consisted of peripheral blood, obtained on day 0 of AZD1222 vaccination. Receptors were obtained from an adult in good health.

CDR3 coding DNA: TGTGCCAGCAGTTTATCGAGTGGGGGTTCACCCCTCCACTTT. It encodes CASSLSSGGSPLHF. This chain joins TRBV27 and TRBJ1-6; D is possibly TRBD1 (5 bases). V was pared by 0 bases and J by 9 bases, with 9 bases between. The CDR3 runs 14 residues. The V gene's germline CDR1 is MNHEY and CDR2 SMNVEV (reference sequence).

V usage is TRBV28 and J usage is TRBJ2-7; 12 bases fit TRBD2. This CDR3 comprises 16 residues. Germline V gene sequence: CDR1 MDHEN, CDR2 SYDVKM. Losses at the gene ends were 5 bases for V and 7 bases for J; bases not matched to a gene: 12. The CDR3 here is CASSRTPSGGVDEQYF. CDR3 in DNA: TGTGCCAGCAGTCGCACCCCTAGCGGGGGGGTAGATGAGCAGTACTTC.